This TCR beta chain was identified in a study of T cell responses to AZD1222 COVID-19 vaccine. Points from the study as a whole: Among AZD1222 vaccinees, only 5 to 7 were seropositive at baseline. Spike regions recognized by vaccine-associated CD4 TCRs spanned the protein, led by 160-218 and 743-854. A rise in Spike-specific TCR breadth and depth followed two AZD1222 doses. Most donors were white British, females outnumbered males, and clonal diversity was possibly underestimated.

As for this clone: What it binds is not known.

TCRdb's table, derived via immunoSEQ multiplex PCR, lists solely in-frame clones and lacks some. The profile shows 150,000 to 200,000 clones, approximately 93% of them singletons. CDR3 length equals 13 residues. The ends were cut back, 6 bases at V and 4 bases at J, with 12 bases in the middle. This receptor was taken from an adult in good health. The sample in question was peripheral blood, obtained on day 0 of AZD1222 vaccination. The chain has TRBV12-3 or TRBV12-4 and TRBJ1-1; D remains unclear. CDR3 nucleotide sequence: TGTGCCAGCAGCCCCACTGCGAGCACTGAAGCTTTCTTT. Amino acid sequence: CASSPTASTEAFF.